These 26 T cell receptor beta chains came from one sample sequenced in a study of radiotherapy plus CTLA-4 blockade in lung cancer. Sequencing was performed with immunoSEQ multiplex PCR; in TCRdb, only in-frame clones are kept and a portion is missing. The repertoire holds around 82,000 clones, more than 80% seen once, with around 0.72% in the top ten. The material sequenced was peripheral blood, taken from a patient treated with radiotherapy plus ipilimumab. These receptors were collected from a human donor with non-small cell lung cancer who had stable disease on radiotherapy plus ipilimumab.

The J gene is TRBJ2-7, the V gene TRBV6-6; D is uncertain. This CDR3 has 11 residues. V lost 4 bases and J 4 bases, leaving 5 bases between the germline ends. From germline, CDR1 is MNHNY and CDR2 SVGAGI (reference sequence). CDR3 nucleotides: TGTGCCAGCAGTTCGCTTTACGAGCAGTACTTC. Translating it yields CASSSLYEQYF.

The J gene is TRBJ1-1, the V gene TRBV9; D possibly corresponds to TRBD1 (6 bases). CDR3 size: 15 residues. The germline V and J ends were trimmed by 3 bases and 6 bases, with 18 bases remaining between them. Germline assignment: CDR1 SGDLS and CDR2 YYNGEE. CDR3 bases: TGTGCCAGCAGCGGCACGGGGGCGGTAGGGTCTGAAGCTTTCTTT. It codes for CASSGTGAVGSEAFF. The variable domain in full, completed from reference TRBV9 and TRBJ1-1, reads DSGVTQTPKHLITATGQRVTLRCSPRSGDLSVYWYQQSLDQGLQFLIQYYNGEERAKGNILERFSAQQFPDLHSELNLSSLELGDSALYFCASSGTGAVGSEAFFGQGTRLTVV.

V usage is TRBV28 and J usage is TRBJ1-4; TRBD1 matches at 10 bases. V lost 4 bases and J lost 3; bases outside the gene matches: 2. CDR3 length: 15 amino acids. Germline-derived CDR1 and CDR2 are MDHEN and SYDVKM. This chain's CDR3 is CASSSGQGANEKLFF. Here the CDR3 DNA reads TGTGCCAGCAGTTCCGGACAGGGGGCTAATGAAAAACTGTTTTTT.

The V and J genes are TRBV27 and TRBJ2-7; TRBD1 is a possible D gene (6 bases). The CDR3 extends over 13 amino acids. The germline gives CDR1 MNHEY, CDR2 SMNVEV (reference sequence). V was shortened by 3 bases and J by 3 bases, with 9 bases between the two germline ends. The chain's CDR3 is CASSFGRGYEQYF. CDR3 in DNA: TGTGCCAGCAGTTTTGGCAGGGGCTACGAGCAGTACTTC.

The V call is TRBV7-9, the J call TRBJ1-2, with D unresolved. CDR1 and CDR2 from the germline V gene are SEHNR and FQNEAQ (reference sequence). Trimming cost V 5 bases and J 8 bases, with 18 bases left between them. The CDR3 contains 14 residues. CDR3 loop: CASSVGTHSEGYTF. CDR3 coding DNA: TGTGCCAGCAGCGTTGGAACCCATAGTGAGGGCTACACCTTC.

This clone was picked up a small number of times. The rearrangement links TRBV7-9 to TRBJ1-6; D not resolved. Trimming shortened V by 0 bases and J by 10 bases, and 7 bases separated the two germline ends. The CDR3 sequence is 13 residues long. CDR1 SEHNR and CDR2 FQNEAQ come from the germline V gene (reference sequence). CDR3 amino acids: CASSLAIGSPLHF. For the CDR3, the DNA is TGTGCCAGCAGCTTAGCGATCGGGTCACCCCTCCACTTT. Combining the CDR3 with reference TRBV7-9 and TRBJ1-6 gives the whole variable domain DTGVSQNPRHKITKRGQNVTFRCDPISEHNRLYWYRQTLGQGPEFLTYFQNEAQLEKSRLLSDRFSAERPKGSFSTLEIQRTEQGDSAMYLCASSLAIGSPLHFGNGTRLTVT.

This clone was observed a handful of times. The chain links TRBV12-2 to TRBJ1-5. TRBV12-2 is a pseudogene. This CDR3 has 14 residues. This CDR3 is CASRSLGLNQPQHF. CDR3 sequence (DNA): TGTGCAAGTCGCTCCCTAGGGCTGAATCAGCCCCAGCATTTT.

The chain combines TRBV19 with TRBJ2-7; D is ambiguous. Trimming shortened V by 6 bases and J by 2 bases, and 14 bases separated the two germline ends. CDR3 length equals 14 residues. The germline gives CDR1 LNHDA, CDR2 SQIVND (reference sequence). The CDR3 protein is CASSTPQVPYEQYF. CDR3 DNA sequence: TGTGCCAGTAGCACCCCCCAGGTTCCCTACGAGCAGTACTTC.

The CDR3 region is CASSEFSGSRHNEQFF. CDR3 DNA: TGTGCCAGCAGTGAATTTAGCGGGAGTCGGCACAATGAGCAGTTCTTC. This chain joins TRBV25-1 and TRBJ2-1; 9 positions match TRBD2. Trimming at V came to 1 base and at J to 5 bases, leaving 6 bases not matched to a gene. Germline CDR1 is MGHDK and CDR2 is SYGVNS. This CDR3 contains 16 residues.

This rearrangement joins TRBV5-4 to TRBJ2-3; 14 nucleotides line up with TRBD2. The CDR3 extends over 18 amino acids. CDR1 and CDR2 (germline): SGHNT, YYREEE (reference sequence). The ends lost 4 bases at V and 3 bases at J; junction bases unmatched: 10. CDR3 loop: CASSTRLAGGGRTDTQYF. The CDR3 bases are TGTGCCAGCAGCACCCGACTAGCGGGAGGGGGGCGAACAGATACGCAGTATTTT.

This clone has just a few counts. The chain couples TRBV18 to TRBJ2-7; 7 bases are shared with TRBD1. V gave up 3 bases and J gave up 4 bases; unmatched junction bases: 6. CDR3 length: 14 residues. Germline V CDR1 and CDR2: KGHSH, LQKENI. The CDR3 reads CASSPSGQRYEQYF. CDR3 nucleotides: TGTGCCAGCTCACCTTCGGGACAGAGATACGAGCAGTACTTC. Combining the CDR3 with reference TRBV18 and TRBJ2-7 gives the whole variable domain NAGVMQNPRHLVRRRGQEARLRCSPMKGHSHVYWYRQLPEEGLKFMVYLQKENIIDESGMPKERFSAEFPKEGPSILRIQQVVRGDSAAYFCASSPSGQRYEQYFGPGTRLTVT.

This clone was recorded a few times. The rearrangement uses TRBV7-2 and TRBJ1-1; perhaps TRBD1 as D (5 bases). V lost 5 bases and J lost 0, with 13 bases in between. Germline CDR1 and CDR2: SGHTA and FQGNSA. This CDR3 comprises 15 residues. CDR3 sequence (DNA): TGTGCCAGCAGCGCCCGAAAGGGGTTGAACACTGAAGCTTTCTTT. Translating gives CASSARKGLNTEAFF.

The chain combines TRBV9 with TRBJ1-1; 7 bases align to TRBD1. V was pared by 0 bases and J by 8 bases, with 10 bases of the junction left unmatched. The CDR3 has 15 amino acids. Germline CDR1 and CDR2: SGDLS and YYNGEE. CDR3 region: CASSVGGQPVGEAFF. Written as DNA, the CDR3 is TGTGCCAGCAGCGTAGGGGGACAGCCGGTCGGGGAAGCTTTCTTT.

The rearrangement joins TRBV11-3 to TRBJ2-2; D gene uncertain. Germline CDR1 is SGHNT and CDR2 is YENEEA. The germline V and J ends were trimmed by 0 bases and 1 base, with 3 bases remaining between them. This CDR3 comprises 14 residues. The CDR3 DNA follows: TGTGCCAGCAGCTTAGACGGGAACACCGGGGAGCTGTTTTTT. It is translated as CASSLDGNTGELFF.

CDR3 DNA sequence: TGTGCCAGTAAGGAGTCAGACAAAAACATTCAGTACTTC. Translating it yields CASKESDKNIQYF. This sequence joins TRBV19 and TRBJ2-4; D remains unclear. V was trimmed by 7 bases and J by 3 bases, leaving 10 bases between them. CDR3 length: 13 residues. Germline values: CDR1 LNHDA, CDR2 SQIVND (reference sequence).

The chain couples TRBV2 to TRBJ2-7; D remains ambiguous. From germline, CDR1 is SNHLY and CDR2 FYNNEI. This CDR3 has 14 amino acids. Between the trimmed V and J ends, which lost 4 bases and 1 base, there was a span of 11 bases. DNA for the CDR3: TGTGCCAGCAGTGGAAAGCAGGAATCCTACGAGCAGTACTTC. This codes for CASSGKQESYEQYF.

In its sample, this clone was seen once. This chain links TRBV5-1 with TRBJ1-1; TRBD1 might be the D (6 bases). Per the germline V gene, CDR1 is SGHRS and CDR2 is YFSETQ. The CDR3 loop spans 15 amino acids. With 3 bases removed from V and 6 bases from J, the gap between germline ends came to 18 bases. The CDR3 loop reads CASSSAYRDEAEAFF. The CDR3, as DNA: TGCGCCAGCAGCTCAGCGTACAGGGACGAGGCTGAAGCTTTCTTT.

The chain carries TRBV2 and TRBJ2-1; TRBD2 aligns across 13 bases. The CDR3 covers 15 residues. V lost 7 bases, J lost 4 bases, and 4 bases stayed unmatched. CDR1 SNHLY and CDR2 FYNNEI come from the germline V gene. The CDR3 region is CASTGLAGEYNEQFF. The CDR3 DNA follows: TGTGCCAGCACCGGACTAGCGGGGGAGTACAATGAGCAGTTCTTC.

The gene calls are TRBV10-1 and TRBJ2-3; perhaps TRBD2 as D (6 bases). Looked up from germline, CDR1 is WNHNN and CDR2 is SYGVQD (reference sequence). Trimming stripped 8 bases from V and 2 bases from J, with 11 bases between. The length of the CDR3 is 13 residues. The CDR3 is CASGRDSTDTQYF. CDR3 sequence (DNA): TGCGCCAGCGGGCGGGACTCCACAGATACGCAGTATTTT.

The V and J genes are TRBV6-1 and TRBJ1-6, with TRBD1 matching over 9 bases. Germline CDR1 is MNHNS and CDR2 is SASEGT. The ends lost 6 bases at V and 6 bases at J; junction bases unmatched: 6. This CDR3 spans 15 amino acids. CDR3 DNA: TGTGCCAGCAGCCCGGACAGGGGAGGTAATTCACCCCTCCACTTT. Its translation: CASSPDRGGNSPLHF.

The V gene is TRBV6-4, the J gene TRBJ2-7; 8 nucleotides align to TRBD2. V trimming: 3 bases; J trimming: 2 bases; junction bases outside the gene matches: 6. CDR3 length equals 15 residues. Per germline, CDR1 MRHNA and CDR2 SNTAGT. The CDR3 sequence: CASSDRREGPYEQYF. DNA for the CDR3: TGTGCCAGCAGTGATCGACGGGAGGGCCCCTACGAGCAGTACTTC.

The chain has TRBV6-1 and TRBJ1-6, with D possibly matching TRBD1 (6 bases). CDR1 is MNHNS and CDR2 is SASEGT in the germline V gene. CDR3 size: 14 residues. Trimming pared 2 bases from V and 6 bases from J, leaving 8 bases between. This CDR3 reads CASSESGVNSPLHF. The CDR3 DNA follows: TGTGCCAGCAGTGAATCAGGGGTTAATTCACCCCTCCACTTT.

The V gene is TRBV7-9, the J gene TRBJ1-5; TRBD1 matches 7 bases. This CDR3 contains 14 residues. The ends lost 2 bases at V and 5 bases at J; junction bases unmatched: 3. The germline gives CDR1 SEHNR, CDR2 FQNEAQ (reference sequence). CDR3 DNA: TGTGCCAGCAGCTTACAGGGGGGAGATCAGCCCCAGCATTTT. This codes for CASSLQGGDQPQHF.

The chain joins TRBV19 to TRBJ2-7; 8 bases fit TRBD1. The germline V gene has CDR1 LNHDA and CDR2 SQIVND (reference sequence). CDR3 length equals 13 residues. The ends lost 4 bases at V and 2 bases at J; junction bases unmatched: 1. The CDR3 region is CASSRTGPYEQYF. The CDR3 region has the DNA TGTGCCAGTAGTAGGACAGGGCCCTACGAGCAGTACTTC.

V gene TRBV10-1 combines with J gene TRBJ2-3; no definite D call. The CDR3 length is 15 residues. Per germline, CDR1 WNHNN and CDR2 SYGVQD (reference sequence). Trimming stripped 2 bases from V and 3 bases from J, with 12 bases between. The CDR3 loop is CASSERRALTDTQYF. The CDR3 region has the DNA TGCGCCAGCAGTGAGCGACGGGCGTTGACAGATACGCAGTATTTT.

CDR3 nucleotides: TGTGCCTGGAGTGTACGGAACAGGGGGACGTCCACCCTCCACTTT. It is translated as CAWSVRNRGTSTLHF. The chain combines TRBV30 with TRBJ1-6, with 8 positions matching TRBD1. Germline V lookup: CDR1 GTSNPN, CDR2 SVGIG (reference sequence). J lost 14 bases, V lost 0 bases, and 12 bases had no gene match. The CDR3 runs to 15 residues.